These 7 T cell receptor beta chains originate from one sample sequenced in a study of CD8 T cells in ankylosing spondylitis. Study-level results: Made up of fewer than ten highly homologous variants, a TCR beta motif appeared characteristic of ankylosing spondylitis blood.

Antigen specificity for these receptors is unknown. TCRdb re-called the 5' RACE reads with MiXCR, one entry per CDR3 protein. The data contain more than 650,000 distinct CDR3 sequences, around 11% of them singletons. The sequencing sample was made of blood, either unsorted or a sorted T cell fraction (not recorded which). The receptors derive from a male donor with ankylosing spondylitis.

The genes are TRBV20-1 and TRBJ1-2; D unresolved. This CDR3 region has 12 residues. Germline-derived CDR1 and CDR2 are DFQATT and SNEGSKA (reference sequence). The CDR3 DNA follows: TGCAGGGCGGCAGTAGCTAACTATGGCTACACCTTC. This sequence encodes CRAAVANYGYTF.

The chain couples TRBV4-2 to TRBJ1-2, with unresolved D. This CDR3 region has 13 residues. Trimming removed 1 base from V and 5 bases from J, with 8 bases in between. Germline CDR1 LGHNA, CDR2 YNFKEQ. CDR3 nucleotide sequence: TGTGCCAGCAGCCAAGGAGTCCAATATGGCTACACCTTC. As protein: CASSQGVQYGYTF.

This clonotype was seen a handful of times. The chain carries TRBV20-1 and TRBJ1-2; D gene unclear. Germline lookup yields CDR1 DFQATT and CDR2 SNEGSKA (reference sequence). The length of the CDR3 is 13 residues. The V end was cut by 4 bases, the J end by 1 base, with 10 bases between. Here the CDR3 reads CSANSIRNYGYTF. CDR3 in DNA: TGCAGTGCTAACTCTATACGTAACTATGGCTACACCTTC.

This clonotype was detected many times. The chain combines TRBV7-2 with TRBJ2-7; 9 bases match TRBD1. Unmatched junction bases numbered 4, after V lost 4 bases and J lost 3 bases. In germline, CDR1 is SGHTA, CDR2 FQGNSA. CDR3 size: 14 residues. The CDR3 region is CASSSQGAVYEQYF. DNA of the CDR3: TGTGCCAGCAGCTCACAGGGGGCTGTCTACGAGCAGTACTTC.

This sequence joins TRBV29-1 and TRBJ2-3; 7 bases line up with TRBD2. The CDR3 totals 13 residues. The germline CDR1 and CDR2 sequences are SQVTM and ANQGSEA. Trimming cost V 7 bases and J 0 bases; bases outside gene matches: 4. CDR3 coding DNA: TGCAGCGCACATAGCGGGAGCACAGATACGCAGTATTTT. Translation: CSAHSGSTDTQYF.

In its sample, this clonotype was seen many times. The chain uses TRBV12-3 or TRBV12-4 and TRBJ2-3, with TRBD2 matching 8 bases. V was pared by 6 bases and J by 3 bases, with 11 bases of the junction left unmatched. CDR3 length equals 16 residues. Written as DNA, the CDR3 is TGTGCCAGCAGCCCTGCTCGCGGGAGGTTAACAGATACGCAGTATTTT. Translated: CASSPARGRLTDTQYF.

The chain combines TRBV29-1 with TRBJ1-4, with 10 bases that match TRBD1. Germline V gene sequence: CDR1 SQVTM, CDR2 ANQGSEA. The J segment lost 7 bases and the V segment lost 6 bases, leaving 8 bases of the junction unmatched. The CDR3 covers 14 residues. In nucleotides, the CDR3 is TGCAGCGTCGAAAGACAGGGGGCAGGTGAAAAACTGTTTTTT. It translates to CSVERQGAGEKLFF.